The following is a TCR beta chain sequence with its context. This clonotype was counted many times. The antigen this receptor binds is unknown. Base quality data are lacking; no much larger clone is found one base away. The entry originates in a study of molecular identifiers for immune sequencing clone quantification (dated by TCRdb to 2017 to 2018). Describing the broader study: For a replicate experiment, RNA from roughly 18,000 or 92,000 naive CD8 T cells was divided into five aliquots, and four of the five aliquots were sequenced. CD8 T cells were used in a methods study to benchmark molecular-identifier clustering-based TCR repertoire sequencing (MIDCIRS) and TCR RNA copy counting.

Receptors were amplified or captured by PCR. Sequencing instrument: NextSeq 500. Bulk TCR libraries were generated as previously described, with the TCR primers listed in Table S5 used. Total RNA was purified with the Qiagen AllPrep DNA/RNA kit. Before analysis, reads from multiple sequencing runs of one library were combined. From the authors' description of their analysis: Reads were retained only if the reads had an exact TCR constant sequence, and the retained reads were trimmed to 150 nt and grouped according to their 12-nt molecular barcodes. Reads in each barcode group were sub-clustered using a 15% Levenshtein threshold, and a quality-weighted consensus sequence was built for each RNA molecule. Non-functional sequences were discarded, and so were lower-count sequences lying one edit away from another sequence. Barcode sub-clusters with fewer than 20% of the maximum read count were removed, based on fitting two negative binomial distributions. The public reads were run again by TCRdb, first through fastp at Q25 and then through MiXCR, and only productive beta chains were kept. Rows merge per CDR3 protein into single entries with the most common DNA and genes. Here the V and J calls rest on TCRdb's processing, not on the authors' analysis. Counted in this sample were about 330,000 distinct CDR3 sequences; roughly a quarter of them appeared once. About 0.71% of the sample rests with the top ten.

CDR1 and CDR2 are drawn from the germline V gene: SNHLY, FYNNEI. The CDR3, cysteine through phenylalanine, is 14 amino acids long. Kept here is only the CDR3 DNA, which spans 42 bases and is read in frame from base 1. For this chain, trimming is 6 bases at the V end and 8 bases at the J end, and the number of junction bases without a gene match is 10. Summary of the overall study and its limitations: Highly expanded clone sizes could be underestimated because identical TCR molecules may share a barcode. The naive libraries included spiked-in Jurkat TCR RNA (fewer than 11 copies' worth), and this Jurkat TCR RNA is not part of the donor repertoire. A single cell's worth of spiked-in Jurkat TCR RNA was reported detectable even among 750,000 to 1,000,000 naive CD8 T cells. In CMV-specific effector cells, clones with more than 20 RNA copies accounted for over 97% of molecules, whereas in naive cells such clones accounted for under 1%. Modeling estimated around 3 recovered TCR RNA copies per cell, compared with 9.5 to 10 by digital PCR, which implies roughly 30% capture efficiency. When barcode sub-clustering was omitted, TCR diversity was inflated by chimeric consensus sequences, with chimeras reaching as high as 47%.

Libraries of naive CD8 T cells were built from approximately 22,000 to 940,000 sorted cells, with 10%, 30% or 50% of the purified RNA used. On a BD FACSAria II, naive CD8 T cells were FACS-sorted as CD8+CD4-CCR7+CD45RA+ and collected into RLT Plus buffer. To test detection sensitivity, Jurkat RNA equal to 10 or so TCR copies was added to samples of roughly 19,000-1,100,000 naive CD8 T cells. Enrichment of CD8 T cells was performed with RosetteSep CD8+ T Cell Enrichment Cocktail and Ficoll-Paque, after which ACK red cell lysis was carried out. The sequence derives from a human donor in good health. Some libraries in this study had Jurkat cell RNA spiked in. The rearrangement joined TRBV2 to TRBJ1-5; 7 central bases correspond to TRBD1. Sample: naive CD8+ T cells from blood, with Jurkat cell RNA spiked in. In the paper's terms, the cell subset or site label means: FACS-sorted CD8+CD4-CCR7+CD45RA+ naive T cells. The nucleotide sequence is TGTGCCAGCAGAGACACAGGGGAAGTGAAGCCCCAGCATTTT. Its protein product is CASRDTGEVKPQHF. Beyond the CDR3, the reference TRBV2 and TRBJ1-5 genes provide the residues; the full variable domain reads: EPEVTQTPSHQVTQMGQEVILRCVPISNHLYFYWYRQILGQKVEFLVSFYNNEISEKSEIFDDQFSVERPDGSNFTLKIRSTKLEDSAMYFCASRDTGEVKPQHFGDGTRLSIL.